Below are 14 T cell receptor beta chains sequenced from a single sample in a study of blood T cells in healthy people across ages. Alongside a J-beta primer mix, a sample-barcoded 5' primer served in a second PCR lasting roughly 7 to 11 cycles. TCRdb fed the 5' RACE reads into MiXCR, producing one record per CDR3 protein. The table lists some 1,800,000 distinct CDR3 sequences, 39% of them singletons. The specimen was blood. These receptor sequences come from a human donor in good health.

At least ten counts were recorded for this clonotype. The chain employs TRBV29-1 and TRBJ1-2, with D unclear. Germline V gene data show CDR1 as SQVTM and CDR2 as ANQGSEA. V was pared by 4 bases and J by 1 base, with 13 bases between. The CDR3 has 14 residues. The CDR3 nucleotides are TGCAGCGTTGTAACGGGCAGTAGTAACTATGGCTACACCTTC. The encoded protein is CSVVTGSSNYGYTF.

On this clonotype itself: A much larger clonotype is one base distant, so this may be a read error. The chain is built from TRBV29-1 and TRBJ2-7; 9 bases are shared with TRBD2. The DNA end lines up better with TRBJ2-5; the J call may be wrong. CDR3 length: 13 residues. The germline CDR1 and CDR2 sequences are SQVTM and ANQGSEA. DNA for the CDR3: TGCAGCGGGGCTAGCGGGAACGGAGGGACCCAGTACTTC. As protein: CSGASGNGGTQYF.

This clonotype was counted only a few times. This sequence joins TRBV12-3 or TRBV12-4 and TRBJ1-1; no reliable D call. The V end lost 10 bases, the J end lost 1 base, and 13 bases lay between the germline ends. The CDR3 extends over 13 amino acids. The CDR3 region is CANRASPNTEAFF. CDR3 in DNA: TGTGCCAACCGAGCGAGTCCGAACACTGAAGCTTTCTTT.

This clonotype was recorded a few times. The chain is built from TRBV7-8 and TRBJ1-2; 8 nucleotides align to TRBD1. This CDR3 comprises 16 residues. In germline, CDR1 is SGHVS, CDR2 FQNEAQ. V was pared by 4 bases and J by 1 base, with 8 bases of the junction left unmatched. The DNA for the CDR3 is TGTGCCAGCAGCTCAACTACAGGGGGAAATAACTATGGCTACACCTTC. This encodes CASSSTTGGNNYGYTF.

The rearrangement joins TRBV4-3 to TRBJ2-2, with 14 positions matching TRBD2. Germline V gives CDR1 LGHNA, CDR2 YSLEER. The V gene end was trimmed by 1 base and the J gene end by 7 bases; junction bases not matched to a gene: 8. This CDR3 contains 18 residues. DNA of the CDR3: TGCGCCAGCAGCCAAGTCCTGACTAGCGGGGGGGCAAACGGGGAGCTGTTTTTT. Amino acid sequence: CASSQVLTSGGANGELFF.

This rearrangement joins TRBV4-3 to TRBJ1-5; the D is unclear. The CDR3 totals 13 residues. The V gene's germline CDR1 is LGHNA and CDR2 YSLEER. V lost 0 bases and J 9 bases, leaving 9 bases between the germline ends. The CDR3 region is CASSQEVRGPQHF. The CDR3 region has the DNA TGCGCCAGCAGCCAAGAGGTTCGAGGGCCCCAGCATTTT.

This clonotype has a handful of counts. This sequence joins TRBV12-5 and TRBJ2-1; D is possibly TRBD2 (6 bases). V was shortened by 0 bases and J by 7 bases, with 16 bases between the two germline ends. In germline, CDR1 is LGHNT, CDR2 FRNRAP. This CDR3 has 16 amino acids. CDR3 sequence reads: CASGLVLGGGLNEQFF. DNA of the CDR3: TGTGCTAGTGGTTTGGTTCTCGGTGGAGGGTTAAATGAGCAGTTCTTC.

Only a few counts were recorded for this clonotype. The V and J genes are TRBV28 and TRBJ2-1; TRBD2 aligns across 8 bases. In germline, CDR1 is MDHEN, CDR2 SYDVKM. V lost 1 base to trimming and J lost 2 bases; unmatched junction nucleotides: 7. The CDR3 runs 17 residues. CDR3 protein: CASSLSSGGHPYNEQFF. The CDR3, as DNA: TGTGCCAGCAGTTTATCGAGCGGGGGCCACCCCTACAATGAGCAGTTCTTC.

V gene TRBV5-5 combines with J gene TRBJ2-4, with D maybe TRBD2 (6 bases). The DNA end is a closer match to TRBJ2-7, so the J assignment may be wrong. This CDR3 region has 14 residues. The germline gives CDR1 SGHKS, CDR2 YYEKEE (reference sequence). The CDR3 protein is CASSGSGRWDEQYF. CDR3 nucleotides: TGTGCCAGCAGCGGGTCAGGGAGGTGGGACGAGCAGTACTTC.

This clonotype was seen only a few times. This sequence joins TRBV5-1 and TRBJ2-7, with TRBD1 as a possible D gene (6 bases). Per the germline V gene, CDR1 is SGHRS and CDR2 is YFSETQ. This CDR3 has 13 amino acids. Between the trimmed V and J ends, which lost 6 bases and 3 bases, there was a span of 13 bases. The CDR3 is CASKPAGDYEQYF. The CDR3 nucleotides read TGCGCCAGCAAGCCGGCAGGGGACTACGAGCAGTACTTC.

This clonotype has only a few counts. The chain uses TRBV29-1 and TRBJ2-1; 16 bases agree with TRBD2. The CDR3 is 16 residues long. Germline V gene data show CDR1 as SQVTM and CDR2 as ANQGSEA. V lost 6 bases to trimming and J lost 6 bases; unmatched junction nucleotides: 8. The chain's CDR3 is CSVEGTSGGAVNEQFF. The CDR3, as DNA: TGCAGCGTCGAGGGGACTAGCGGGGGGGCCGTCAATGAGCAGTTCTTC.

This chain connects TRBV5-1 to TRBJ2-7; D possibly corresponds to TRBD2 (5 bases). V was pared by 0 bases and J by 5 bases, with 9 bases between. CDR3 length: 13 amino acids. Per the germline V gene, CDR1 is SGHRS and CDR2 is YFSETQ. The CDR3 sequence is CASSLEAADEQYF. CDR3 bases: TGCGCCAGCAGCTTGGAGGCAGCGGACGAGCAGTACTTC. The full variable domain, with the rest looked up from reference TRBV5-1 and TRBJ2-7, is KAGVTQTPRYLIKTRGQQVTLSCSPISGHRSVSWYQQTPGQGLQFLFEYFSETQRNKGNFPGRFSGRQFSNSRSEMNVSTLELGDSALYLCASSLEAADEQYFGPGTRLTVT.

This clonotype was seen only a few times. The V call is TRBV20-1, the J call TRBJ1-2; D unresolved. Trimming took 0 bases from V and 8 from J, leaving 22 bases between them. CDR1 is DFQATT and CDR2 is SNEGSKA in the germline V gene (reference sequence). CDR3 size: 16 residues. CDR3: CSARDPRGVAGDGYTF. CDR3 nucleotide sequence: TGCAGTGCTAGAGATCCGCGCGGGGTGGCGGGAGACGGCTACACCTTC.

This chain connects TRBV9 to TRBJ1-2; D is unclear. The CDR3 extends over 13 amino acids. Trimming took off 0 bases at V and 2 bases at J, with 5 bases between the two ends. Per germline, CDR1 SGDLS and CDR2 YYNGEE. The CDR3 sequence: CASSVVWNYGYTF. The CDR3 region has the DNA TGTGCCAGCAGCGTAGTCTGGAACTATGGCTACACCTTC.